This record looks at one T cell receptor (beta chain) sequence and its context. Its specificity is not known. The V gene's germline CDR1 is LNHDA and CDR2 SQIVND (reference sequence). The CDR3 totals 16 residues. V was clipped by 0 bases and J by 3 bases; unmatched bases: 4. These data are taken from a study of Tregs in tolerant kidney transplant recipients. Points from the study as a whole: The small number of patients limits these findings pending further validation.

Some clones are missing from TCRdb's copy, which holds only in-frame ones; the method was immunoSEQ multiplex PCR. The sample has around 50,000 clones, roughly nine tenths seen once; the top ten hold roughly 15%. Related graft donors supplied nonmyeloablative bone marrow transplants, and mixed chimerism was transient. This TCR derives from a human patient who received a combined kidney and bone marrow transplant. Some T cells may originate from the graft donor. The sequencing here drew on CD8+ T cells from blood (PBMCs), taken 24 months after the transplant. This chain links TRBV19 with TRBJ2-1; 8 bases fit TRBD2. The CDR3 DNA sequence: TGTGCCAGTAGTATAGACACTAGCGGCTTCTACAATGAGCAGTTCTTC. Translation gives CASSIDTSGFYNEQFF.